This is a list of T cell receptor beta chains from one sample in a study of T cells in localized non-small cell lung cancer. Assay used: immunoSEQ multiplex PCR; TCRdb lists only in-frame clones, some missing. The sample includes around 5,300 clones, 25% to 35% of them seen just once. The specimen was lung tumor tissue, collected before any cancer treatment. Receptors were obtained from a female donor over 55 with stage I lung adenocarcinoma. CDR3s include the opening cysteine and the closing phenylalanine or tryptophan. A D gene is named only where the DNA matches it firmly. Clone size is shown for a subset of rows, as once, few, many or a class of expanded clone.

cdr3_nt,cdr3_aa,j_call,v_call,d_call,clone_size
TGTGCCAGCAGATCTCGAGTGGGGGTCGGAGAGACCCAGTACTTC,CASRSRVGVGETQYF,TRBJ2-5,TRBV6-8,-,few
TGCAGCGTTAAAACAGGGTTCAACGAGCAGTACTTC,CSVKTGFNEQYF,TRBJ2-7,TRBV29-1,-,-
TGTGCCAGCAGTTCGGCAGACAGGGTTCAAGAGACCCAGTACTTC,CASSSADRVQETQYF,TRBJ2-5,TRBV6-8,TRBD1,few
TGCGCCAGCAGTTCTGAACCCGGCTCTGGGGCCAACGTCCTGACTTTC,CASSSEPGSGANVLTF,TRBJ2-6,TRBV5-1,-,-
TGCGCCAGCAGATTAGCGAGTTCAAATGAAAAACTGTTTTTT,CASRLASSNEKLFF,TRBJ1-4,TRBV5-1,-,-
TGTGCCAGCAGCTCGGGACAGGGGTTCAATGGCTACACCTTC,CASSSGQGFNGYTF,TRBJ1-2,TRBV11-3,TRBD1,many
TGTGCCACAGAAGGGGATCTCGGAGAGACCCAGTACTTC,CATEGDLGETQYF,TRBJ2-5,TRBV6-8,-,few
TGTGCCAGCAGCACCCAGCGGGGGAGCTCCTACAATGAGCAGTTCTTC,CASSTQRGSSYNEQFF,TRBJ2-1,TRBV7-6,TRBD2,few
TGCGCCAGCAGTGGCAGGGTCACTGAAGCTTTCTTT,CASSGRVTEAFF,TRBJ1-1,TRBV10-2,-,-
TGCGCCAGCAGACCGGGTGGGGGCGCGGCTGAAGCTTTCTTT,CASRPGGGAAEAFF,TRBJ1-1,TRBV5-1,-,-
TGCAGCGTTGAACCCCAGGGGAGGTGGAATGAGCAGTTCTTC,CSVEPQGRWNEQFF,TRBJ2-1,TRBV29-1,-,-
TGTGCCAGTAGTGGTGGCTCTGGAAACACCATATATTTT,CASSGGSGNTIYF,TRBJ1-3,TRBV19,-,few
TGTGCCAGCACCTACAGGGAAGAGACCCAGTACTTC,CASTYREETQYF,TRBJ2-5,TRBV6-8,-,few
TGTGCCAGCTCACCACCGGGGACAGTCCGTGAAGCTTTCTTT,CASSPPGTVREAFF,TRBJ1-1,TRBV18,TRBD1,few
TGTGCCATACGGGACGCATCATCCCAGGTCTATGGCTACACCTTC,CAIRDASSQVYGYTF,TRBJ1-2,TRBV6-8,-,few
TGTGCCAGCAGTGTACTGACTAGCGGGGAGGAGGATGAGCAGTTCTTC,CASSVLTSGEEDEQFF,TRBJ2-1,TRBV25-1,TRBD2,-